One sample yielded the 16 T cell receptor beta chains listed below, sequenced in a study of shared clonotypes between healthy human individuals. CD45RO negativity and positive selection for CCR7 defined naive CD8 cells, a population that excluded terminally differentiated effector memory CD45RA+ cells. The assay was immunoSEQ multiplex PCR, and TCRdb's table has in-frame clones only and misses some. The sample records 650,000 to 800,000 clones, 92% being singletons. Input material: naive CD8+ T cells sorted from blood. Receptors were obtained from a man younger than 40 in good health.

V gene TRBV5-1 combines with J gene TRBJ2-5, with D tentatively TRBD2 (5 bases). The CDR3 contains 13 residues. V was cut by 4 bases and J by 4 bases, with 11 bases left in between. CDR1 and CDR2 from the germline V gene are SGHRS and YFSETQ. This CDR3 is CASSPWGAETQYF. Written as DNA, the CDR3 is TGCGCCAGCAGCCCCTGGGGAGCAGAGACCCAGTACTTC.

V usage is TRBV27 and J usage is TRBJ2-7; D may be TRBD2 (5 bases). Germline V gene data show CDR1 as MNHEY and CDR2 as SMNVEV (reference sequence). V shed 5 bases and J shed 6 bases, with 11 bases lying between them. The CDR3 covers 12 residues. The CDR3 coding sequence is TGTGCCAGCAGTCATGGACTCTTCGAGCAGTACTTC. This sequence encodes CASSHGLFEQYF.

The chain joins TRBV4-1 to TRBJ2-1; weak D call: TRBD2 (6 bases). V lost 5 bases to trimming and J lost 8 bases, with 13 bases between them. The CDR3 consists of 13 residues. Per the germline V gene, CDR1 is MGHRA and CDR2 is YSYEKL. As DNA, the CDR3 is TGCGCCAGCAGCTCTCGACTAGTTGATGAGCAGTTCTTC. This gives the protein CASSSRLVDEQFF.

This chain links TRBV4-3 with TRBJ2-7; 7 positions agree with TRBD1. Germline CDR1 reads LGHNA; CDR2 reads YSLEER. The CDR3 runs to 14 residues. J lost 4 bases, V lost 1 base, and 4 bases had no gene match. Written as DNA, the CDR3 is TGCGCCAGCAGCCAAGGGACAGGTTTATACGAGCAGTACTTC. Translation: CASSQGTGLYEQYF.

V and J are TRBV11-1 and TRBJ2-3; unclear D gene. Germline values: CDR1 SGHAT, CDR2 FQDESV (reference sequence). This CDR3 spans 13 amino acids. V was clipped by 4 bases and J by 10 bases, with 15 bases between them. Here the CDR3 DNA reads TGTGCCAGCAGCTCCATGACCCCAGTGCCGCAGTATTTT. This codes for CASSSMTPVPQYF.

V and J are TRBV7-9 and TRBJ1-1; 7 bases map to TRBD1. This CDR3 has 16 amino acids. The J segment lost 0 bases and the V segment lost 5 bases, leaving 9 bases of the junction unmatched. Germline values: CDR1 SEHNR, CDR2 FQNEAQ (reference sequence). The CDR3 sequence: CASSLPTGSVNTEAFF. The DNA for the CDR3 is TGTGCCAGCAGCCTCCCGACAGGGTCGGTGAACACTGAAGCTTTCTTT.

This chain joins TRBV11-2 and TRBJ2-7; weak D call: TRBD2 (5 bases). The CDR3 totals 18 residues. Trimming pared 0 bases from V and 3 bases from J, leaving 21 bases between. Germline V lookup: CDR1 SGHAT, CDR2 FQNNGV. The CDR3 bases are TGTGCCAGCAGCTTAGATCAAAAGAGGGCCGACCTGAGCTACGAGCAGTACTTC. It is translated as CASSLDQKRADLSYEQYF.

CDR3 amino acids: CASRSVGSYEQYF. In DNA, the CDR3 is TGTGCCAGCAGGAGCGTCGGGTCCTACGAGCAGTACTTC. This chain links TRBV6-5 with TRBJ2-7; D remains ambiguous. Between the trimmed V and J ends, which lost 6 bases and 1 base, there was a span of 10 bases. The CDR3 has 13 amino acids. CDR1 is MNHEY and CDR2 is SVGAGI in the germline V gene.

This clone was observed once. V is TRBV4-2 and J is TRBJ2-1, with TRBD2 identical over 11 bases. The germline CDR1 and CDR2 sequences are LGHNA and YNFKEQ. This CDR3 spans 13 amino acids. Trimming removed 8 bases from V and 5 bases from J; junction bases left unmatched: 2. CDR3 sequence: CASGTSGNNEQFF. The CDR3 DNA is TGTGCCAGCGGGACTAGCGGAAACAATGAGCAGTTCTTC.

In this sample, this clone turned up once. The rearrangement joins TRBV9 to TRBJ1-2; D ambiguous. The CDR3 is 18 residues long. From germline, CDR1 is SGDLS and CDR2 YYNGEE. Between the trimmed V and J ends, which lost 3 bases and 4 bases, there was a span of 25 bases. The CDR3 spells CASSAPDRLRDPPYGYTF. CDR3 sequence (DNA): TGTGCCAGCAGCGCCCCCGACCGATTACGGGATCCCCCCTATGGCTACACCTTC.

This rearrangement joins TRBV29-1 to TRBJ2-1; no reliable D call. Trimming left V 7 bases short and J 0 bases short, with 13 bases between. This CDR3 spans 14 amino acids. Germline V lookup: CDR1 SQVTM, CDR2 ANQGSEA. CDR3 DNA: TGCAGCGGCGAAAGTATTGCCTCCTACAATGAGCAGTTCTTC. Its translation is CSGESIASYNEQFF.

The chain uses TRBV15 and TRBJ2-1; TRBD2 agrees at 11 bases. V shed 0 bases, J shed 9 bases, and the junction held 16 bases outside the gene matches. In germline, CDR1 is LNHNV, CDR2 YYDKDF (reference sequence). This CDR3 is 19 amino acids long. CDR3 coding DNA: TGTGCCACCAGCAGAGATCCCTTTTTAAGACTAGCGGGACGACTTGAGCAGTTCTTC. Translation gives CATSRDPFLRLAGRLEQFF.

The chain carries TRBV7-3 and TRBJ1-1, with 9 bases lining up with TRBD1. The V and J ends lost 5 bases and 3 bases, in that order; junction bases with no gene match: 16. From germline, CDR1 is SGHTA and CDR2 FQGTGA. The CDR3 is made up of 18 amino acids. CDR3 amino acids: CASSQEPGQGLGDTEAFF. The CDR3 DNA follows: TGTGCCAGCAGCCAAGAACCGGGACAGGGACTGGGGGACACTGAAGCTTTCTTT.

V usage is TRBV7-8 and J usage is TRBJ2-6; D is ambiguous. The CDR3 contains 18 residues. V lost 5 bases, J lost 0 bases, and 17 bases lay in between. Germline V lookup: CDR1 SGHVS, CDR2 FQNEAQ. CDR3 in amino acids: CASSLPWAPSSGANVLTF. The CDR3 coding sequence is TGTGCCAGCAGCCTCCCTTGGGCACCGAGCTCTGGGGCCAACGTCCTGACTTTC.

The DNA for the CDR3 is TGTGCCAGCAGTGGGGGGACGAGGAGCAATCAGCCCCAGCATTTT. It yields the protein CASSGGTRSNQPQHF. The rearrangement links TRBV6-5 to TRBJ1-5; a weak D match, TRBD1 (5 bases). Germline-derived CDR1 and CDR2 are MNHEY and SVGAGI. The CDR3 is 15 amino acids. Between the trimmed V and J ends, which lost 5 bases and 1 base, there was a span of 12 bases.

The rearrangement links TRBV5-5 to TRBJ2-3; D call uncertain. V dropped 0 bases and J dropped 0 bases, with 2 bases sitting between them. Germline assignment: CDR1 SGHKS and CDR2 YYEKEE (reference sequence). This CDR3 is 13 amino acids long. CDR3 in DNA: TGTGCCAGCAGCTTGGAAAGCACAGATACGCAGTATTTT. The encoded protein is CASSLESTDTQYF.